The 9 T cell receptor beta chains below all came from one sample that was sequenced in a study of regulatory T cells in long-lasting Graves disease. The time point here: newly diagnosed GD, antithyroid drugs for less than 3 months. There was RNA extracted from PBMCs, and the TCR library was made from it. Relying on iRepertoire HTBI primers and Arm-PCR of CDR3 regions, the team built TCR beta libraries. TCRdb analysed the multiplex PCR reads with MiXCR anew, one entry per CDR3 protein. The sample has some 490,000 distinct CDR3 sequences, 9.5% to 15% seen once. The data also belong to a second study, concerning T cells in Graves' hyperthyroidism and ophthalmopathy.

This specimen consisted of peripheral blood mononuclear cells (PBMCs), obtained at new diagnosis, from a patient treated with antithyroid drugs. Receptors were obtained from a woman in her 30s with Graves disease.

This clonotype was seen a handful of times. The chain joins TRBV30 to TRBJ1-1; D gene uncertain. The CDR3 has 14 residues. Germline CDR1 reads GTSNPN; CDR2 reads SVGIG (reference sequence). V lost 1 base and J lost 1, with 10 bases in between. CDR3 residues: CAWSGPLSNTEAFF. The CDR3 DNA reads as TGTGCCTGGAGTGGCCCCCTTTCGAACACTGAAGCTTTCTTT.

J is TRBJ2-6 and V is TRBV15; 9 bases line up with TRBD1. CDR3 length equals 19 residues. Germline CDR1 and CDR2: LNHNV and YYDKDF (reference sequence). The junction had 17 bases not matched to a gene; V was cut back by 10 bases and J by 1 base. CDR3 in DNA: TGTGCCATCTCAAGGGTAGGACAGGGGAAAATGTCTGGGGCCAACGTCCTGACTTTC. It codes for CAISRVGQGKMSGANVLTF.

This clonotype was picked up many times. The chain couples TRBV7-9 to TRBJ2-7, with TRBD2 as a possible D gene (5 bases). Trimming took 0 bases from V and 2 from J, leaving 8 bases between them. Germline CDR1 reads SEHNR; CDR2 reads FQNEAQ (reference sequence). The CDR3 covers 14 residues. The CDR3 protein is CASSLAGVTYEQYF. DNA for the CDR3: TGTGCCAGCAGCTTAGCGGGAGTAACCTACGAGCAGTACTTC.

This clonotype was observed at least ten times. The chain uses TRBV28 and TRBJ1-6, with TRBD1 as a possible D gene (6 bases). Trimming shortened V by 8 bases and J by 7 bases, and 18 bases separated the two germline ends. Germline V lookup: CDR1 MDHEN, CDR2 SYDVKM. This CDR3 has 15 amino acids. The CDR3 protein is CASSRRGIGNSPLHF. CDR3 nucleotide sequence: TGTGCCAGCTCCCGTAGGGGGATTGGGAATTCACCCCTCCACTTT.

This clonotype came up many times. The V gene is TRBV10-3, the J gene TRBJ2-7; 9 bases map to TRBD1. Unmatched junction bases numbered 9, after V lost 6 bases and J lost 6 bases. Germline V gives CDR1 ENHRY, CDR2 SYGVKD. The CDR3 covers 14 residues. CDR3 region: CAIRADRGGSEQYF. The CDR3 DNA is TGTGCCATCAGGGCGGACAGGGGCGGGAGCGAGCAGTACTTC.

In nucleotides, the CDR3 is TGTGCTAGTGGTTTGGTACCACGGAATGGCAATCAGCCCCAGCATTTT. Its translation: CASGLVPRNGNQPQHF. V usage is TRBV12-5 and J usage is TRBJ1-5; D gene uncertain. The germline V gene has CDR1 LGHNT and CDR2 FRNRAP. The CDR3 length is 16 residues. V dropped 0 bases and J dropped 2 bases, with 11 bases sitting between them.

This clonotype was detected ten times or more. This sequence joins TRBV13 and TRBJ2-7, with TRBD1 as a possible D gene (6 bases). CDR1 is PRHDT and CDR2 is FYEKMQ in the germline V gene (reference sequence). The germline V and J ends were trimmed by 5 bases and 0 bases, with 17 bases remaining between them. This CDR3 is 16 amino acids long. In nucleotides, the CDR3 is TGTGCCAGCAGCCCCCTCACAGGGTTAAGCTCCTACGAGCAGTACTTC. Its translation: CASSPLTGLSSYEQYF.

V and J are TRBV19 and TRBJ1-2; 8 bases align to TRBD1. Trimming removed 11 bases from V and 7 bases from J; junction bases left unmatched: 6. The germline V gene has CDR1 LNHDA and CDR2 SQIVND (reference sequence). The CDR3 has 11 amino acids. The CDR3 protein is CAGGQGAGYTF. Here the CDR3 DNA reads TGTGCCGGAGGACAGGGAGCTGGCTACACCTTC.

This clonotype has just one count. The chain couples TRBV29-1 to TRBJ1-4, with 9 bases fitting TRBD1. The CDR3 spans 15 residues. The germline gives CDR1 SQVTM, CDR2 ANQGSEA. J lost 8 bases, V lost 7 bases, and 14 bases had no gene match. This CDR3 reads CSAFAWGTGNEKLFF. CDR3 in DNA: TGCAGCGCGTTCGCGTGGGGGACAGGGAACGAAAAACTGTTTTTT.